Each of the 20 T cell receptor beta chains below was sequenced from the same sample in a study of OX40 agonist ivuxolimab in advanced cancers. TCRdb's copy holds only in-frame clones and misses some; the assay was immunoSEQ multiplex PCR. The table includes 50,000 to 65,000 clones, roughly 86% detected once. This sample comprised CD4+ or CD8+ T cells sorted from blood, obtained in a trial of the OX40 agonist ivuxolimab. Source of these receptors: an adult with an advanced solid tumor such as melanoma, head and neck, liver or kidney cancer.

This clone was observed once. The chain recombines TRBV5-1 with TRBJ2-1; 7 bases match TRBD1. The CDR3 runs to 15 residues. The germline V gene has CDR1 SGHRS and CDR2 YFSETQ. Trimming cost V 0 bases and J 1 base; bases outside gene matches: 1. The CDR3 DNA is TGCGCCAGCAGCTTGGACAGGGGATCCTACAATGAGCAGTTCTTC. Translation: CASSLDRGSYNEQFF.

The gene calls are TRBV7-2 and TRBJ2-1; TRBD1 aligns across 8 bases. From germline, CDR1 is SGHTA and CDR2 FQGNSA. After removal of 4 bases from V and 8 bases from J, the junction contained 7 bases not matched to a gene. CDR3 length equals 14 residues. The CDR3 spells CASSYNRGSDEQFF. The CDR3 region has the DNA TGTGCCAGCAGCTATAACAGGGGGAGCGATGAGCAGTTCTTC.

The chain has TRBV5-5 and TRBJ1-1; weak D call: TRBD1 (5 bases). CDR1 and CDR2 from the germline V gene are SGHKS and YYEKEE (reference sequence). V was trimmed by 0 bases and J by 7 bases, leaving 13 bases between them. The CDR3 loop spans 14 amino acids. CDR3 DNA sequence: TGTGCCAGCAGCTTGGGGAGGGGCAGCCTTGAAGCTTTCTTT. This translates into CASSLGRGSLEAFF.

This clone was detected once. The rearrangement links TRBV14 to TRBJ2-3; no reliable D call. This CDR3 region has 15 residues. The germline CDR1 and CDR2 sequences are SGHDN and FVKESK. V dropped 2 bases and J dropped 2 bases, with 11 bases sitting between them. CDR3 region: CASSQRFGPTDTQYF. The CDR3 nucleotides read TGTGCCAGCAGCCAAAGATTTGGCCCCACAGATACGCAGTATTTT.

The chain links TRBV2 to TRBJ2-5; D ambiguous. Germline CDR1 and CDR2: SNHLY and FYNNEI. V gave up 6 bases and J gave up 4 bases, with 9 bases separating them. The CDR3 has 12 residues. The CDR3 nucleotides read TGTGCCAGCAGCCCTCCGGGAGAGACCCAGTACTTC. Translated, it gives CASSPPGETQYF.

The chain recombines TRBV7-9 with TRBJ2-5; 8 bases align to TRBD2. CDR3 size: 14 residues. V lost 3 bases to trimming and J lost 1 base; unmatched junction nucleotides: 1. In germline, CDR1 is SEHNR, CDR2 FQNEAQ (reference sequence). CDR3 bases: TGTGCCAGCAGCTTCGGGGGGGTCCAAGAGACCCAGTACTTC. Encoded protein: CASSFGGVQETQYF. The variable domain in full, with the rest retrieved from reference TRBV7-9 and TRBJ2-5, is DTGVSQNPRHKITKRGQNVTFRCDPISEHNRLYWYRQTLGQGPEFLTYFQNEAQLEKSRLLSDRFSAERPKGSFSTLEIQRTEQGDSAMYLCASSFGGVQETQYFGPGTRLLVL.

The chain combines TRBV29-1 with TRBJ2-5; 10 bases are shared with TRBD2. V dropped 7 bases and J dropped 4; count of bases not matched to a gene: 3. This CDR3 spans 12 amino acids. CDR1 SQVTM and CDR2 ANQGSEA come from the germline V gene. CDR3 sequence (DNA): TGCAGCGCCGGGACTAGCGCAGAGACCCAGTACTTC. Translation: CSAGTSAETQYF.

Only one count was recorded for this clone. CDR3 coding DNA: TGTGCCAGCAGCTTACCCCTCTACGAGCAGTACTTC. Encoded protein: CASSLPLYEQYF. The chain is built from TRBV11-2 and TRBJ2-7; D is unresolved. Trimming left V 2 bases short and J 3 bases short, with 5 bases between. In germline, CDR1 is SGHAT, CDR2 FQNNGV. The CDR3 covers 12 residues.

This chain links TRBV11-3 with TRBJ2-1; no clear D. The CDR3 length is 13 residues. CDR1 SGHNT and CDR2 YENEEA come from the germline V gene. Trimming cost V 5 bases and J 4 bases, with 9 bases left between them. Written as DNA, the CDR3 is TGTGCCAGCAGCCACCTCAATTACAATGAGCAGTTCTTC. Protein sequence: CASSHLNYNEQFF.

CDR3 amino acids: CATSRLAGANTEAFF. The DNA of the CDR3 is TGTGCCACCAGCAGATTAGCGGGGGCGAACACTGAAGCTTTCTTT. The chain combines TRBV15 with TRBJ1-1; possible D gene TRBD1, 6 bases. This CDR3 has 15 amino acids. Per the germline V gene, CDR1 is LNHNV and CDR2 is YYDKDF (reference sequence). Trimming left V 2 bases short and J 1 base short, with 11 bases between. Using reference TRBV15 and TRBJ1-1 for the parts outside the CDR3, the full variable domain is DAMVIQNPRYQVTQFGKPVTLSCSQTLNHNVMYWYQQKSSQAPKLLFHYYDKDFNNEADTPDNFQSRRPNTSFCFLDIRSPGLGDTAMYLCATSRLAGANTEAFFGQGTRLTVV.

The chain joins TRBV11-2 to TRBJ2-2, with D hard to call. V was pared by 5 bases and J by 2 bases, with 9 bases between. The CDR3 loop spans 14 amino acids. The germline gives CDR1 SGHAT, CDR2 FQNNGV. The CDR3 nucleotides are TGTGCCAGCAGCCCGACTCCTAACACCGGGGAGCTGTTTTTT. Translation gives CASSPTPNTGELFF.

The rearrangement links TRBV5-1 to TRBJ2-7; D is undetermined. Germline values: CDR1 SGHRS, CDR2 YFSETQ. This CDR3 region has 16 residues. Trimming removed 0 bases at V and 4 bases at J, with 17 bases between. The CDR3 DNA is TGCGCCAGCAGCTTGGGGGTCAGTCAGTTCTGGTACGAGCAGTACTTC. Translating it yields CASSLGVSQFWYEQYF.

This rearrangement joins TRBV9 to TRBJ1-1; D call uncertain. CDR1 SGDLS and CDR2 YYNGEE come from the germline V gene. The V end lost 0 bases, the J end lost 6 bases, and 9 bases lay between the germline ends. This CDR3 is built from 13 residues. CDR3 in DNA: TGTGCCAGCAGCGTAGGGAGGTACGCTGAAGCTTTCTTT. This gives the protein CASSVGRYAEAFF.

The table lists this clone with a few counts. V usage is TRBV27 and J usage is TRBJ2-1, with 13 nucleotides matching TRBD2. The length of the CDR3 is 16 residues. With 2 bases clipped from V and 8 bases from J, the junction kept 6 bases outside the gene matches. From germline, CDR1 is MNHEY and CDR2 SMNVEV (reference sequence). The CDR3: CASSLRGTSGIDEQFF. The CDR3, as DNA: TGTGCCAGCAGTTTAAGAGGGACTAGCGGGATTGATGAGCAGTTCTTC.

The rearrangement joins TRBV6-1 to TRBJ2-1; the match to TRBD2 covers 9 bases. V shed 1 base, J shed 1 base, and the junction held 2 bases outside the gene matches. The CDR3 is 16 amino acids. From germline, CDR1 is MNHNS and CDR2 SASEGT. This CDR3 is CASSEEAGGSYNEQFF. CDR3 coding DNA: TGTGCCAGCAGTGAAGAGGCGGGAGGGTCCTACAATGAGCAGTTCTTC.

The genes are TRBV5-1 and TRBJ1-1, with D hard to call. Between the trimmed V and J ends, which lost 0 bases and 1 base, there was a span of 10 bases. There are 15 residues in the CDR3. Looked up from germline, CDR1 is SGHRS and CDR2 is YFSETQ. The CDR3 is CASSLGYLQNTEAFF. DNA for the CDR3: TGCGCCAGCAGCTTGGGGTACCTACAGAACACTGAAGCTTTCTTT.

V and J are TRBV5-1 and TRBJ2-1; TRBD2 agrees at 8 bases. Germline V CDR1 and CDR2: SGHRS, YFSETQ. The CDR3 is made up of 16 amino acids. J lost 4 bases, V lost 1 base, and 7 bases had no gene match. CDR3 coding DNA: TGCGCCAGCAGCTTGTCTGCGGGGGGCAGGTACAATGAGCAGTTCTTC. Translating gives CASSLSAGGRYNEQFF. The variable domain in full, completed from reference TRBV5-1 and TRBJ2-1, reads KAGVTQTPRYLIKTRGQQVTLSCSPISGHRSVSWYQQTPGQGLQFLFEYFSETQRNKGNFPGRFSGRQFSNSRSEMNVSTLELGDSALYLCASSLSAGGRYNEQFFGPGTRLTVL.

V gene TRBV20-1 combines with J gene TRBJ2-1, with no clear D. The CDR3 loop spans 11 amino acids. From germline, CDR1 is DFQATT and CDR2 SNEGSKA (reference sequence). V lost 4 bases and J 3 bases, leaving 4 bases between the germline ends. The CDR3 here is CSATGYNEQFF. Written as DNA, the CDR3 is TGCAGTGCTACAGGCTACAATGAGCAGTTCTTC.

The chain is built from TRBV7-3 and TRBJ1-1, with 7 bases matching TRBD1. This CDR3 has 17 amino acids. CDR1 SGHTA and CDR2 FQGTGA come from the germline V gene. V was clipped by 2 bases and J by 3 bases; unmatched bases: 12. The CDR3, as DNA: TGTGCCAGCAGCTTAGGCCCACGAAACAGGGGTGACACTGAAGCTTTCTTT. It encodes CASSLGPRNRGDTEAFF.

This sequence joins TRBV30 and TRBJ1-5; D is ambiguous. V dropped 5 bases and J dropped 6 bases, with 5 bases sitting between them. CDR1 and CDR2 from the germline V gene are GTSNPN and SVGIG (reference sequence). The CDR3 runs to 10 residues. The CDR3 sequence: CAWRFQPQHF. The DNA for the CDR3 is TGTGCCTGGCGTTTTCAGCCCCAGCATTTT.